This TCR beta chain stems from a study of T-cell reconstitution after alpha-beta-depleted transplantation in children. It was with unique molecular identifiers that the TCRbeta library was prepared. TCRdb re-analysed the PCR reads in MiXCR, keeping a single row per CDR3 protein. The sample lists roughly 220,000 distinct CDR3 sequences; 7.5% to 10% were seen once. In its sample, this clonotype was seen many times. The CDR3 extends over 15 amino acids. The germline CDR1 and CDR2 sequences are LNHDA and SQIVND (reference sequence). Trimming left V 1 base short and J 2 bases short, with 9 bases between. This chain joins TRBV19 and TRBJ1-5; D call uncertain. Sequencing used PBMCs from the stem cell graft donor, obtained from the stem cell graft. The receptor comes from a human donor who donated a stem cell graft to a child with SCID. The CDR3 reads CASSIVGGGNQPQHF. CDR3 DNA sequence: TGTGCCAGTAGTATAGTCGGCGGGGGCAATCAGCCCCAGCATTTT.